Included here is one T cell receptor (beta chain) sequence, with context. The antigen remains undetermined. Researchers ran the PCR with 60 Vbeta and 13 Jbeta primers. TCRdb keeps only in-frame clones here, not all; method: immunoSEQ multiplex PCR. The top ten hold 4% to 5.5% of the sample, which has some 150,000 clones, 75% to 85% seen once. The data originate from a study of cytomegalovirus exposure and HLA in healthy donors. Per the germline V gene, CDR1 is MDHEN and CDR2 is SYDVKM. The CDR3 is 14 amino acids. V dropped 3 bases and J dropped 5 bases, with 13 bases sitting between them. Notes on the study in general: Later findings reportedly placed an Asian-associated ancestry cluster below the approximately 670-donor mean for N-insertions. Apparent HLA restriction characterized most CMV-associated TCR beta chains in a later analysis.

The receptor was isolated from a man aged 25-45 years in good health and CMV-seronegative. Sequencing input: PBMCs. This chain joins TRBV28 and TRBJ1-1; D call uncertain. The DNA for the CDR3 is TGTGCCAGCAGTTTTGGGCAGCTCTGGACTGAAGCTTTCTTT. It translates to CASSFGQLWTEAFF.